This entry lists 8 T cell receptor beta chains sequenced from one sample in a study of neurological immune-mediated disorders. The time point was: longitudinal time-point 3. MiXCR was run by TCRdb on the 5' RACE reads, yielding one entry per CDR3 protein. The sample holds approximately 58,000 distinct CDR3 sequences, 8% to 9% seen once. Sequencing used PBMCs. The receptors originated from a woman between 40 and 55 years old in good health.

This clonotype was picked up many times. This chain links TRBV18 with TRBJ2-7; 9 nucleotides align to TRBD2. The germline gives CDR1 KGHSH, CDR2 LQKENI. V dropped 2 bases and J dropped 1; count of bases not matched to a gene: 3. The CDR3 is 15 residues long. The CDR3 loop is CASSPGLAISYEQYF. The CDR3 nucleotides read TGTGCCAGCTCACCAGGACTAGCGATTTCCTACGAGCAGTACTTC.

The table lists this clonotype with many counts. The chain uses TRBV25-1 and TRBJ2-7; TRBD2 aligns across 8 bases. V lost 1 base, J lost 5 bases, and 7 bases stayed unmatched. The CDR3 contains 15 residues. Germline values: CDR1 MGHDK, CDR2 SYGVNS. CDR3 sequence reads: CASSEFGSGGHEQYF. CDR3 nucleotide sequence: TGTGCCAGCAGTGAATTTGGAAGCGGGGGTCACGAGCAGTACTTC.

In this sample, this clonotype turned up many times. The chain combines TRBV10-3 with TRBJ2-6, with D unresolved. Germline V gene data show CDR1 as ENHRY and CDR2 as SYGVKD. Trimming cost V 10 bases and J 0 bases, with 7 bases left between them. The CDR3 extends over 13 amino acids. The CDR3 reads CATSSSGANVLTF. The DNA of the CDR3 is TGTGCCACGAGTAGCTCTGGGGCCAACGTCCTGACTTTC.

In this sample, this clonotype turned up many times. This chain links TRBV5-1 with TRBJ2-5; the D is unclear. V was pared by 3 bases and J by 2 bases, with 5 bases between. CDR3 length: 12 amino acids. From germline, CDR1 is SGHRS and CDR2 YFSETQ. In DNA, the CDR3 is TGCGCCAGCAGCTCCTTACAAGAGACCCAGTACTTC. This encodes CASSSLQETQYF.

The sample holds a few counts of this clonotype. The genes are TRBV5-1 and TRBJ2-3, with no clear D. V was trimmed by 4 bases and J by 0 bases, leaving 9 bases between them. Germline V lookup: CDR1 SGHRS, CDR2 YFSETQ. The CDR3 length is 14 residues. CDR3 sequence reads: CASSGSASTDTQYF. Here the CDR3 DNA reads TGCGCCAGCAGCGGGTCCGCTAGCACAGATACGCAGTATTTT.

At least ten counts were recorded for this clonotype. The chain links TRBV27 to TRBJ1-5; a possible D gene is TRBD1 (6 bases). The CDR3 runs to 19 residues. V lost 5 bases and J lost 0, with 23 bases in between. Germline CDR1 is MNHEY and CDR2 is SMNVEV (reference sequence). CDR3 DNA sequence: TGTGCCAGCAGTCCCCTGAGGACAGCCTTAATCTATAGCAATCAGCCCCAGCATTTT. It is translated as CASSPLRTALIYSNQPQHF.

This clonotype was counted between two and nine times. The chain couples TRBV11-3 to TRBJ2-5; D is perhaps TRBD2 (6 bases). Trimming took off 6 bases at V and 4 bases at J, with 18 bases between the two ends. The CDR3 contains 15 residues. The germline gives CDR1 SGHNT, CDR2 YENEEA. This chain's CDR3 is CASSASRGGGETQYF. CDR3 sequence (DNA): TGTGCCAGCAGTGCATCGAGGGGAGGAGGAGAGACCCAGTACTTC.

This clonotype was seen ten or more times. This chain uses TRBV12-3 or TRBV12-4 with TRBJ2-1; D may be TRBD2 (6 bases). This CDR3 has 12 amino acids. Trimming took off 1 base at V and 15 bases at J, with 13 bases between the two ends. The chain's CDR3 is CASSLVAGSRFF. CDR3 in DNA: TGTGCCAGCAGTTTAGTCGCGGGAAGCAGGTTCTTC.